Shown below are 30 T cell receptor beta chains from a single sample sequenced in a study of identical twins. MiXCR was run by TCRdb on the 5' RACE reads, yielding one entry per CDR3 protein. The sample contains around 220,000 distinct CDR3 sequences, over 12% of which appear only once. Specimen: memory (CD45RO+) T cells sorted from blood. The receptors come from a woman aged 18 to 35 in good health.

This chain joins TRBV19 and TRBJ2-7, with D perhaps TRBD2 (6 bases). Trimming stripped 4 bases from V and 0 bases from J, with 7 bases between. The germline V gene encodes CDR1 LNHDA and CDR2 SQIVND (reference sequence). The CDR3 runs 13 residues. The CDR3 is CASSREDSYEQYF. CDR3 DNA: TGTGCCAGTAGTAGGGAGGACTCCTACGAGCAGTACTTC.

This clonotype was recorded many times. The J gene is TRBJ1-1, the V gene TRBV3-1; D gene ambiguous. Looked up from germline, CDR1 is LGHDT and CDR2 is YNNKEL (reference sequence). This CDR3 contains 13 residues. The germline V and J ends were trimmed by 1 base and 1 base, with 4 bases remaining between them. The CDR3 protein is CASSQGANTEAFF. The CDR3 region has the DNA TGTGCCAGCAGCCAAGGGGCGAACACTGAAGCTTTCTTT.

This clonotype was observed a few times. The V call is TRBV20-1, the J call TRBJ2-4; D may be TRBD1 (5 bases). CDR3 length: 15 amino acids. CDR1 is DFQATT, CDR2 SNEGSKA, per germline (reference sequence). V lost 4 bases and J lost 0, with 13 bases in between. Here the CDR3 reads CSAIFGHLAKNIQYF. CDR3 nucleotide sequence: TGCAGTGCTATCTTCGGACACTTAGCCAAAAACATTCAGTACTTC.

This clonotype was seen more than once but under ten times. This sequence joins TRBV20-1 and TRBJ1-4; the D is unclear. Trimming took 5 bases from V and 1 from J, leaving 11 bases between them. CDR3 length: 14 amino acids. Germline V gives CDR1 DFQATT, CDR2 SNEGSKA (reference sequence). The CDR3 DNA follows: TGCAGTGCTCCAAGCTGGGGAACTAATGAAAAACTGTTTTTT. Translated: CSAPSWGTNEKLFF.

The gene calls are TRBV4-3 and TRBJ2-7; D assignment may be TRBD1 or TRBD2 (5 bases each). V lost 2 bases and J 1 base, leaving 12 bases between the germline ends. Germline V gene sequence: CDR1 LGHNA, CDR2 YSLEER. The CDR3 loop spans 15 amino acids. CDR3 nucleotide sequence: TGCGCCAGCAGCCAAACCCGGGACGGGTCCTACGAGCAGTACTTC. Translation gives CASSQTRDGSYEQYF.

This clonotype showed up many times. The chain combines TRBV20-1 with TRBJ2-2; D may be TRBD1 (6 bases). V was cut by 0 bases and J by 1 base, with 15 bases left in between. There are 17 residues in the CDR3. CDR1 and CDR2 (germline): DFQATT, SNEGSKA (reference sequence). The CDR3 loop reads CSARDTGKQGNTGELFF. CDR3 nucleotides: TGCAGTGCTAGAGATACGGGCAAACAGGGGAACACCGGGGAGCTGTTTTTT.

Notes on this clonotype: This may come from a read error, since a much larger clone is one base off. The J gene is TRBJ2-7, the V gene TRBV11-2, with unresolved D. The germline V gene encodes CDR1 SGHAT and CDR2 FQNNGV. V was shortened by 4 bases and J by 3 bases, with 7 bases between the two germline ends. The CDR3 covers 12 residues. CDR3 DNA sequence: TGTGCCAGCAGCTCGGTAGACTACGAGCAGTACTTC. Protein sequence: CASSSVDYEQYF.

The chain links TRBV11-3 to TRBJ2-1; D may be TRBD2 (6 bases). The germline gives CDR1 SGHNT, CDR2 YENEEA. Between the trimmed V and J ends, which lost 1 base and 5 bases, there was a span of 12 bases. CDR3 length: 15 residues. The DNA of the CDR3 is TGTGCCAGCAGCTTAGTCGGCGGGACGGACAATGAGCAGTTCTTC. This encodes CASSLVGGTDNEQFF. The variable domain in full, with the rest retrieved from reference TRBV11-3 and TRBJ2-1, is EAGVVQSPRYKIIEKKQPVAFWCNPISGHNTLYWYLQNLGQGPELLIRYENEEAVDDSQLPKDRFSAERLKGVDSTLKIQPAELGDSAVYLCASSLVGGTDNEQFFGPGTRLTVL.

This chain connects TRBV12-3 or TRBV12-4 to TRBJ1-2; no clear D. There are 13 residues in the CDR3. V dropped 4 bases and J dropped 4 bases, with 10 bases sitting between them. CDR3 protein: CASSSIPSYGYTF. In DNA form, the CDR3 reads TGTGCCAGCAGTTCCATACCGTCCTATGGCTACACCTTC.

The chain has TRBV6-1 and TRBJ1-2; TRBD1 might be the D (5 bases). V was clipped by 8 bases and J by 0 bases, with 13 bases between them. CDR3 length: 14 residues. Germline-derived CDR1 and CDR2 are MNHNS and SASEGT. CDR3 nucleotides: TGTGCCAGCGGACGACAGAGAGCTAACTATGGCTACACCTTC. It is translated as CASGRQRANYGYTF.

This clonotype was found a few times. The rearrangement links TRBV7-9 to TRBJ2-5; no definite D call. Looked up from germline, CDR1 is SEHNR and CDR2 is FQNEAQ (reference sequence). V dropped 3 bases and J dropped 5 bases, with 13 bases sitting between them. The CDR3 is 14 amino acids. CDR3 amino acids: CASSFGRLRETQYF. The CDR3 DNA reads TGTGCCAGCAGCTTCGGACGGCTCCGGGAGACCCAGTACTTC. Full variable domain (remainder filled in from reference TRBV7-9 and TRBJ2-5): DTGVSQNPRHKITKRGQNVTFRCDPISEHNRLYWYRQTLGQGPEFLTYFQNEAQLEKSRLLSDRFSAERPKGSFSTLEIQRTEQGDSAMYLCASSFGRLRETQYFGPGTRLLVL.

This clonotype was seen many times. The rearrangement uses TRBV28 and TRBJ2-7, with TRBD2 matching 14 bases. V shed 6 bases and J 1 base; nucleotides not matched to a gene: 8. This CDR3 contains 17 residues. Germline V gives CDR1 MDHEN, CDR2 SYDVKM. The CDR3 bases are TGTGCCAGCAGCCGACTAGCGGGGGGGCTGGGATCCTACGAGCAGTACTTC. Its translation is CASSRLAGGLGSYEQYF.

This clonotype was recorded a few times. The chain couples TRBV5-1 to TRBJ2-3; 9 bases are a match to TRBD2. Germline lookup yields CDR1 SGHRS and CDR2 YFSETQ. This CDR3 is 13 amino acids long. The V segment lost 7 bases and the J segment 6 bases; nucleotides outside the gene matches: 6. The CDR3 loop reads CASLRGGVDTQYF. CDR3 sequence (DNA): TGCGCCAGCCTGCGGGGGGGCGTTGATACGCAGTATTTT. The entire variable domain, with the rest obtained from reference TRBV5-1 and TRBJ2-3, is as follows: KAGVTQTPRYLIKTRGQQVTLSCSPISGHRSVSWYQQTPGQGLQFLFEYFSETQRNKGNFPGRFSGRQFSNSRSEMNVSTLELGDSALYLCASLRGGVDTQYFGPGTRLTVL.

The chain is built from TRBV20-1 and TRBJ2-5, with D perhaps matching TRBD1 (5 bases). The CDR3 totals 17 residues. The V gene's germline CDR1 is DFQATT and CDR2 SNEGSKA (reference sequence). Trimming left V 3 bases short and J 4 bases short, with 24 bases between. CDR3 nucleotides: TGCAGTGCTAGTCCGCGGTCGAGACAGTGGGCCCGAGAGACCCAGTACTTC. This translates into CSASPRSRQWARETQYF.

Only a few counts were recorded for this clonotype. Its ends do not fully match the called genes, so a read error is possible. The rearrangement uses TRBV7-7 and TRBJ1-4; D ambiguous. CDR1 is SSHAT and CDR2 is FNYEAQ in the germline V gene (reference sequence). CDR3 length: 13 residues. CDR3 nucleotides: TGTGCTAGCAGCTTAACCCAGGAGGCCATTAGGTTTTTT. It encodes CASSLTQEAIRFF.

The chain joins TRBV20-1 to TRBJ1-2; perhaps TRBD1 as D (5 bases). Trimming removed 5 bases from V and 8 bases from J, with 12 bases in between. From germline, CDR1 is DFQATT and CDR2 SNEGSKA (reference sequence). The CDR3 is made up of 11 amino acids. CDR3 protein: CSAFRVQGYTF. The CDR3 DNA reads TGCAGTGCTTTCAGGGTCCAGGGCTACACCTTC.

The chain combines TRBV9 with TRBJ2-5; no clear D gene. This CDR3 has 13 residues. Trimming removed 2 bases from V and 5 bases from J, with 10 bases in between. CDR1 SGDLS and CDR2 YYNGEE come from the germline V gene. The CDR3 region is CASSVLPDETQYF. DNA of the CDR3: TGTGCCAGCAGCGTCCTCCCGGATGAGACCCAGTACTTC.

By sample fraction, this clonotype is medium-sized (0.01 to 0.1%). CDR3 sequence reads: CASSERAGGPNEQFF. CDR3 sequence (DNA): TGTGCCAGCAGTGAAAGAGCGGGAGGGCCAAATGAGCAGTTCTTC. The chain couples TRBV6-4 to TRBJ2-1; 10 bases are shared with TRBD2. The CDR3 runs 15 residues. Germline-derived CDR1 and CDR2 are MRHNA and SNTAGT. The V gene end was trimmed by 3 bases and the J gene end by 7 bases; junction bases not matched to a gene: 6.

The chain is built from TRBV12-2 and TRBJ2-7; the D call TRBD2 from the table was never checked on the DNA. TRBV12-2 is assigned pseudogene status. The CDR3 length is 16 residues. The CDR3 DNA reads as TGTGCAAGTCGCTTAGATCCGGGACGGCCTACCTACGAGCAGTACTTC. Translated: CASRLDPGRPTYEQYF.

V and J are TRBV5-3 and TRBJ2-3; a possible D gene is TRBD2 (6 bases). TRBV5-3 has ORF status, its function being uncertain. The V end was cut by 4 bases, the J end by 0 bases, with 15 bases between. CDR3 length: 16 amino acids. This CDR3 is CARSMPPGTSTDTQYF. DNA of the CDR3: TGTGCCAGAAGCATGCCCCCCGGGACTAGCACAGATACGCAGTATTTT.

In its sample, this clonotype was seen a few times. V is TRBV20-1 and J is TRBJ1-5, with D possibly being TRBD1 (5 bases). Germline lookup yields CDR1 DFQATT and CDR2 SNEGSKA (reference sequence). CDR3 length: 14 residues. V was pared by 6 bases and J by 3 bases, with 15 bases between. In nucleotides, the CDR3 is TGCAGTGCCTCGGTCAGGGCCCCCAATCAGCCCCAGCATTTT. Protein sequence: CSASVRAPNQPQHF.

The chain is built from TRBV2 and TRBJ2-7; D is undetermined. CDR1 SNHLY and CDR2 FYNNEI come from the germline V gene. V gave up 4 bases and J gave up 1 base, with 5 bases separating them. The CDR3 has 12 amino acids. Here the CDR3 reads CASSGISYEQYF. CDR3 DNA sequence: TGTGCCAGCAGTGGGATATCCTACGAGCAGTACTTC.

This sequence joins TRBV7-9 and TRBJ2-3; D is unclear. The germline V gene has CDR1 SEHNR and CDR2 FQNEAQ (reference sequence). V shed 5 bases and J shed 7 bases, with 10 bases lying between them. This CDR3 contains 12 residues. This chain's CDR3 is CASSPERHTQYF. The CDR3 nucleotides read TGTGCCAGCAGCCCGGAGAGACATACGCAGTATTTT.

The CDR3 here is CASSWTGGPYEQYF. CDR3 bases: TGTGCCAGCAGTTGGACTGGGGGCCCCTACGAGCAGTACTTC. The J gene is TRBJ2-7, the V gene TRBV12-3 or TRBV12-4, with D possibly being TRBD1 (6 bases). Deletions cut 4 bases from V and 2 bases from J, with 12 bases between. This CDR3 is built from 14 residues.

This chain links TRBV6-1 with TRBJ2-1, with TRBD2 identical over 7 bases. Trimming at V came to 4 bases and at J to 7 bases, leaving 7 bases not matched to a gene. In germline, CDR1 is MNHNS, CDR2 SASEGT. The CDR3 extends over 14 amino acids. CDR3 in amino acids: CASSASGWMNEQFF. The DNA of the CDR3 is TGTGCCAGCAGTGCTAGCGGATGGATGAATGAGCAGTTCTTC.

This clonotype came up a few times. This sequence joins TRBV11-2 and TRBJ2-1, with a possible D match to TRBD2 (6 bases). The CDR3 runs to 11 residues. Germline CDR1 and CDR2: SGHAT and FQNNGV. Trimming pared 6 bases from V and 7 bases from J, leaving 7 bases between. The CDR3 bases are TGTGCCAGCAGTGGGGGGAATGAGCAGTTCTTC. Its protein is CASSGGNEQFF.

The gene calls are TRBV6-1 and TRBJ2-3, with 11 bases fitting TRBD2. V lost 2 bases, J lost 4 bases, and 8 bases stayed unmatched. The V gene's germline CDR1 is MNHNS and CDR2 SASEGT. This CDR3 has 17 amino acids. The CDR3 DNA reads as TGTGCCAGCAGTGAAAATCTAGCGGGAGGTGGGGCAGATACGCAGTATTTT. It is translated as CASSENLAGGGADTQYF.

CDR3 sequence (DNA): TGTGCCAGCAGTGGGCACTTTAGCAATCAGCCCCAGCATTTT. Translation: CASSGHFSNQPQHF. The J gene is TRBJ1-5, the V gene TRBV6-1; D remains ambiguous. CDR1 MNHNS and CDR2 SASEGT come from the germline V gene. This CDR3 spans 14 amino acids. The germline V and J ends were trimmed by 4 bases and 0 bases, with 7 bases remaining between them.

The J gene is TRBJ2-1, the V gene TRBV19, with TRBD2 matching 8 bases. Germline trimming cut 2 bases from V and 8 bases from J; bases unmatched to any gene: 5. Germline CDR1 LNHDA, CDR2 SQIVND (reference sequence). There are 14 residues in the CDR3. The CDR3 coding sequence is TGTGCCAGTAGTATACAAGGACTAGCCTATGAGCAGTTCTTC. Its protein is CASSIQGLAYEQFF. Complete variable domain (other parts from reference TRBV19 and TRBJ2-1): DGGITQSPKYLFRKEGQNVTLSCEQNLNHDAMYWYRQDPGQGLRLIYYSQIVNDFQKGDIAEGYSVSREKKESFPLTVTSAQKNPTAFYLCASSIQGLAYEQFFGPGTRLTVL.

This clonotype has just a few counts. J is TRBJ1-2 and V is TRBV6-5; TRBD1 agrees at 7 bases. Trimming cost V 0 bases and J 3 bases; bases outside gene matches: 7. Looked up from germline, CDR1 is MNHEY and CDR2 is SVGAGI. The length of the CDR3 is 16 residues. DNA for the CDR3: TGTGCCAGCAGTTACTCGACAGGGCGATACGACTATGGCTACACCTTC. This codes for CASSYSTGRYDYGYTF.